These 8 T cell receptor beta chains came from one sample sequenced in a study of blood T cell repertoires in COVID-19. The repertoire was sequenced with immunoSEQ multiplex PCR; TCRdb's copy has only in-frame clones and lacks some. The table includes 90,000 to 130,000 clones, 75% to 90% detected once. Sequenced material: peripheral blood. These receptor sequences come from a woman aged 70 to 79 with acute or convalescent COVID-19.

A single count supports this clone. CDR3 DNA sequence: TGTGCCAGCAGCCAAGACAGCTATGGCTACACCTTC. It encodes CASSQDSYGYTF. V is TRBV7-2 and J is TRBJ1-2; TRBD1 is a possible D gene (5 bases). Germline-derived CDR1 and CDR2 are SGHTA and FQGNSA. The CDR3 sequence is 12 residues long. Trimming removed 5 bases from V and 4 bases from J, with 8 bases in between. The variable domain in full, completed from reference TRBV7-2 and TRBJ1-2, reads GAGVSQSPSNKVTEKGKDVELRCDPISGHTALYWYRQSLGQGLEFLIYFQGNSAPDKSGLPSDRFSAERTGGSVSTLTIQRTQQEDSAVYLCASSQDSYGYTFGSGTRLTVV.

This clone is a singleton in its sample. The V and J genes are TRBV27 and TRBJ2-7, with D possibly matching TRBD2 (5 bases). The CDR3 is 12 residues long. Germline values: CDR1 MNHEY, CDR2 SMNVEV (reference sequence). The V end lost 0 bases, the J end lost 5 bases, and 5 bases lay between the germline ends. CDR3 protein: CASSLSGNEQYF. The CDR3, as DNA: TGTGCCAGCAGTTTATCCGGGAACGAGCAGTACTTC.

The rearrangement links TRBV3-1 (or the pseudogene TRBV3-2) to TRBJ1-6, with D possibly TRBD1 on 5 matching bases. V was shortened by 4 bases and J by 7 bases, with 14 bases between the two germline ends. Looked up from germline, CDR1 is LGHDT and CDR2 is YNNKEL (reference sequence). The CDR3 is 15 residues long. In DNA, the CDR3 is TGTGCCAGCAGCCCCACTCGTCAGGGCAATTCACCCCTCCACTTT. The encoded protein is CASSPTRQGNSPLHF.

This chain connects TRBV6-6 to TRBJ2-3; D uncertain. This CDR3 has 14 amino acids. V was trimmed by 3 bases and J by 2 bases, leaving 9 bases between them. Germline-derived CDR1 and CDR2 are MNHNY and SVGAGI (reference sequence). The CDR3 DNA reads TGTGCCAGCAGTTATGGGCAGGACACAGATACGCAGTATTTT. Translating gives CASSYGQDTDTQYF.

The chain is built from TRBV6-2 or TRBV6-3 and TRBJ2-3; 11 bases agree with TRBD2. Unmatched junction bases numbered 7, after V lost 2 bases and J lost 6 bases. The length of the CDR3 is 16 residues. Germline-derived CDR1 and CDR2 are MNHEY and SVGEGT. Here the CDR3 reads CASSYPLAGGGDTQYF. For the CDR3, the DNA is TGTGCCAGCAGTTACCCCCTAGCGGGGGGCGGGGATACGCAGTATTTT.

This clone was detected ten times or more. This chain connects TRBV5-1 to TRBJ2-7; 8 nucleotides align to TRBD1. The junction had 4 bases not matched to a gene; V was cut back by 0 bases and J by 5 bases. Germline CDR1 reads SGHRS; CDR2 reads YFSETQ. The CDR3 consists of 14 residues. The CDR3 loop is CASSLADRGDEQYF. For the CDR3, the DNA is TGCGCCAGCAGCTTGGCCGACAGGGGCGACGAGCAGTACTTC.

This rearrangement joins TRBV2 to TRBJ1-1, with TRBD1 as a possible D gene (5 bases). There are 13 residues in the CDR3. The germline V gene has CDR1 SNHLY and CDR2 FYNNEI. Between the trimmed V and J ends, which lost 10 bases and 0 bases, there was a span of 12 bases. The CDR3 spells CANRVRVNTEAFF. CDR3 DNA sequence: TGTGCCAACCGAGTCAGGGTGAACACTGAAGCTTTCTTT. Full variable domain (remainder filled in from reference TRBV2 and TRBJ1-1): EPEVTQTPSHQVTQMGQEVILRCVPISNHLYFYWYRQILGQKVEFLVSFYNNEISEKSEIFDDQFSVERPDGSNFTLKIRSTKLEDSAMYFCANRVRVNTEAFFGQGTRLTVV.

V gene TRBV4-2 combines with J gene TRBJ1-1; tentatively, D is TRBD1 (6 bases). The V end lost 4 bases, the J end lost 6 bases, and 12 bases lay between the germline ends. The CDR3 runs to 13 residues. In germline, CDR1 is LGHNA, CDR2 YNFKEQ. The CDR3 region is CASSRTGNAEAFF. For the CDR3, the DNA is TGTGCCAGCAGCCGCACAGGGAATGCTGAAGCTTTCTTT.